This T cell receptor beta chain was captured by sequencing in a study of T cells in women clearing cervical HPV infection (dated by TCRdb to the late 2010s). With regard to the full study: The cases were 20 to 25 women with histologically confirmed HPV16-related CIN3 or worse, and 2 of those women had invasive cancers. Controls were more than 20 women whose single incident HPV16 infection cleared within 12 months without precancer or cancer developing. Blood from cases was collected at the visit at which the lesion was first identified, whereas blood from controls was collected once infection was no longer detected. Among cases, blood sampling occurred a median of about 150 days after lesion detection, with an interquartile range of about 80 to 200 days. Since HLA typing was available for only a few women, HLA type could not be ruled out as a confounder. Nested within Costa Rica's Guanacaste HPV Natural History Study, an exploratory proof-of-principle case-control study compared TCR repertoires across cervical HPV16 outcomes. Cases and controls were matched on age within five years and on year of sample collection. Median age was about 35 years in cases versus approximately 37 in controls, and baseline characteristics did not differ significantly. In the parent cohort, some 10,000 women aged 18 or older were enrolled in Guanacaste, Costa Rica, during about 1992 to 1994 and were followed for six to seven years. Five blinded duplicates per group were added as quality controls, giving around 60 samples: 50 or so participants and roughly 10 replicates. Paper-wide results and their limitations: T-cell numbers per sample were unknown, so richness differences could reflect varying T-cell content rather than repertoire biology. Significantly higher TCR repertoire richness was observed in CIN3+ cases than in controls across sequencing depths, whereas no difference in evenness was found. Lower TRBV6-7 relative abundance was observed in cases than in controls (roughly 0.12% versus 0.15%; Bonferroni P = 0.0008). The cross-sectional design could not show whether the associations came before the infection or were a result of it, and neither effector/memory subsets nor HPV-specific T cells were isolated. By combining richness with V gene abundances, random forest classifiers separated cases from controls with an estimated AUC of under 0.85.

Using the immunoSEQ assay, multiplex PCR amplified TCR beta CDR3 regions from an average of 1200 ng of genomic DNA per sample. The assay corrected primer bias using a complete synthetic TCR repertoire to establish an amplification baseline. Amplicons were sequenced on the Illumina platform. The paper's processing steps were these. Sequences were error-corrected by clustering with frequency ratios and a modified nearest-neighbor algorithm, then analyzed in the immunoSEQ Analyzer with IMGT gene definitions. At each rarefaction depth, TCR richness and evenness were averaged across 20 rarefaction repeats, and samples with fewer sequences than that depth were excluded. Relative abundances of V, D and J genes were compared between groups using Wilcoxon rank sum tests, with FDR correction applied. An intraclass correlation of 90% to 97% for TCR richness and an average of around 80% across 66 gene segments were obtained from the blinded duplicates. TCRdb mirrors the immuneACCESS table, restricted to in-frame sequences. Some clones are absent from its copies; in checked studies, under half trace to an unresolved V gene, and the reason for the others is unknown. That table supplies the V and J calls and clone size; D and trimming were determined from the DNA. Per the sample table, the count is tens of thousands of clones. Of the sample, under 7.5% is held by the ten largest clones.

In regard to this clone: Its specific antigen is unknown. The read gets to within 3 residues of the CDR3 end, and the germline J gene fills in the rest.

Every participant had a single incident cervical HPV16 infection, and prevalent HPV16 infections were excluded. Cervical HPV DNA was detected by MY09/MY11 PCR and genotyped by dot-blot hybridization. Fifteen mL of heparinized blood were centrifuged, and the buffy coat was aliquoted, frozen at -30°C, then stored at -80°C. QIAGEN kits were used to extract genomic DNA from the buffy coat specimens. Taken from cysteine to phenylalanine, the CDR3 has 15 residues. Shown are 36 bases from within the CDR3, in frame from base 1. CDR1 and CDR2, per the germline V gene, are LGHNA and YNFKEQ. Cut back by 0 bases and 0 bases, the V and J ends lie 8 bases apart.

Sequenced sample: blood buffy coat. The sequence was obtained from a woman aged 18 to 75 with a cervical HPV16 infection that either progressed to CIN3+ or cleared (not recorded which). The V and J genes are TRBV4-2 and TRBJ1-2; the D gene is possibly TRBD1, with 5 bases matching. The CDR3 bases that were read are TGTGCCAGCAGCCAAGACCCGACAGCTAACTATGGC. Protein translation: CASSQDPTANYG. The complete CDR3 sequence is CASSQDPTANYGYTF.